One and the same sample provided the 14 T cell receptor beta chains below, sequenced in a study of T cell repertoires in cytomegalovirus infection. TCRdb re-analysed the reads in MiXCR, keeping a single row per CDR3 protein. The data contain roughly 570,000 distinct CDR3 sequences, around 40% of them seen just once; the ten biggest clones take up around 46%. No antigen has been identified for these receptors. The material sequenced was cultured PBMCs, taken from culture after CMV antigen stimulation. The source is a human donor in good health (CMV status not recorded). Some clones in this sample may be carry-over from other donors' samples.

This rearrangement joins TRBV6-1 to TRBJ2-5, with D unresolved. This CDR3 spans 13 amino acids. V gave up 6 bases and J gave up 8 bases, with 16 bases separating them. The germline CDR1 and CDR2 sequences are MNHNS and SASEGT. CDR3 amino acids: CASRDTLTDTQYF. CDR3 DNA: TGTGCCAGCAGGGATACCCTAACCGATACCCAGTACTTC.

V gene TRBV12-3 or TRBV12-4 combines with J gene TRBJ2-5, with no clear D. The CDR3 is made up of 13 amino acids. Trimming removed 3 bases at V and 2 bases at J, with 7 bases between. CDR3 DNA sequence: TGTGCCAGCAGTTTTGCCCGTCAAGAGACCCAGTACTTC. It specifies CASSFARQETQYF.

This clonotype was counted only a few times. The CDR3 DNA follows: TGTGCCAGCAGCCGCCGCCCCTGGACTCGGAGGGGCAATCAGCCCCAGCATTTT. The encoded protein is CASSRRPWTRRGNQPQHF. The V and J genes are TRBV12-3 or TRBV12-4 and TRBJ1-5; D uncertain. This CDR3 comprises 18 residues. With 6 bases removed from V and 2 bases from J, the gap between germline ends came to 23 bases.

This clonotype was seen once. Written as DNA, the CDR3 is TGTGCCAGTATCCTGAGGGGGGGCGCTGAAGCTTTCTTT. This encodes CASILRGGAEAFF. J is TRBJ1-1 and V is TRBV19; possible D gene TRBD1, 6 bases. This CDR3 comprises 13 residues. Germline V gene lookup returns CDR1 LNHDA and CDR2 SQIVND (reference sequence). Trimming cost V 7 bases and J 6 bases, with 15 bases left between them. Drawing the rest from reference TRBV19 and TRBJ1-1, the complete variable domain is DGGITQSPKYLFRKEGQNVTLSCEQNLNHDAMYWYRQDPGQGLRLIYYSQIVNDFQKGDIAEGYSVSREKKESFPLTVTSAQKNPTAFYLCASILRGGAEAFFGQGTRLTVV.

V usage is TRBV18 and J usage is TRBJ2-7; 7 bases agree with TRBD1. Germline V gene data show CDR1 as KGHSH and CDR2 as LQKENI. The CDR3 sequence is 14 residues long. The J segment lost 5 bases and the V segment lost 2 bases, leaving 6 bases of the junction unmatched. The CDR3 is CASSPSATGHEQYF. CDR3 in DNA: TGTGCCAGCTCACCATCCGCGACAGGGCACGAGCAGTACTTC.

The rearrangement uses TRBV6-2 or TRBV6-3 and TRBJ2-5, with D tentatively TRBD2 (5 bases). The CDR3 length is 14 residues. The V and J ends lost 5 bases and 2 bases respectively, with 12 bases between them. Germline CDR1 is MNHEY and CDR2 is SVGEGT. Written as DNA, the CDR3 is TGTGCCAGCAGTCGTAGGACTGTACAAGAGACCCAGTACTTC. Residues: CASSRRTVQETQYF.

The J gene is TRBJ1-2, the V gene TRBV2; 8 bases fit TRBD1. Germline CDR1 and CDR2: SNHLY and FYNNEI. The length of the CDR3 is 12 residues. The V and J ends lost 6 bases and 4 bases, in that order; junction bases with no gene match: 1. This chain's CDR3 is CASRGTGYGYTF. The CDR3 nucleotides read TGTGCCAGCAGGGGGACAGGCTATGGCTACACCTTC.

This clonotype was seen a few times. This CDR3 reads CASIRDLGTEAFF. The CDR3 nucleotides read TGTGCCAGCATCCGAGACCTGGGGACTGAAGCTTTCTTT. The J gene is TRBJ1-1, the V gene TRBV6-1; D call uncertain. Trimming stripped 7 bases from V and 5 bases from J, with 14 bases between. The CDR3 runs 13 residues. Germline V lookup: CDR1 MNHNS, CDR2 SASEGT.

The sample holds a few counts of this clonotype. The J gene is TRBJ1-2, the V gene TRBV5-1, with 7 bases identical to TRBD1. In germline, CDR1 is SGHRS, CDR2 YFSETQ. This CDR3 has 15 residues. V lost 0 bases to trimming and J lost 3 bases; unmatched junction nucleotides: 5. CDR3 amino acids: CASSLGTGLYYGYTF. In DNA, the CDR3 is TGCGCCAGCAGCTTGGGGACAGGCCTCTACTATGGCTACACCTTC. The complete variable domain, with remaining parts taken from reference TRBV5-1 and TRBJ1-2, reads KAGVTQTPRYLIKTRGQQVTLSCSPISGHRSVSWYQQTPGQGLQFLFEYFSETQRNKGNFPGRFSGRQFSNSRSEMNVSTLELGDSALYLCASSLGTGLYYGYTFGSGTRLTVV.

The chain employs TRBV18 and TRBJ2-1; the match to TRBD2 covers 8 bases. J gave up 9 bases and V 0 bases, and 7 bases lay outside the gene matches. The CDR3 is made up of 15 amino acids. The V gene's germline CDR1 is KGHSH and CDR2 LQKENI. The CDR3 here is CASSPPSGSWGEQFF. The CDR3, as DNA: TGTGCCAGCTCACCACCAAGCGGGAGCTGGGGTGAGCAGTTCTTC.

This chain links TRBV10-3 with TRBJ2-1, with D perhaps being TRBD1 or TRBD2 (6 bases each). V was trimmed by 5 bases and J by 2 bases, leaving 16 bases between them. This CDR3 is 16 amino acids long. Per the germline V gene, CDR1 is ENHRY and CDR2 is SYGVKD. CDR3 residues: CAISQTTGGAYNEQFF. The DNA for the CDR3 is TGTGCCATCAGTCAAACCACCGGGGGCGCCTACAATGAGCAGTTCTTC.

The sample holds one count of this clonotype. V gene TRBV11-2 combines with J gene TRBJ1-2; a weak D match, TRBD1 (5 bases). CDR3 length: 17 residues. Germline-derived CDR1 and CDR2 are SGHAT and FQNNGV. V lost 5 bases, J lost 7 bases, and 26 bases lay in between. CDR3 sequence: CASSPFTGGSLSPGYTF. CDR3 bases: TGTGCCAGCAGCCCCTTCACCGGGGGATCTCTGAGTCCTGGCTACACCTTC.

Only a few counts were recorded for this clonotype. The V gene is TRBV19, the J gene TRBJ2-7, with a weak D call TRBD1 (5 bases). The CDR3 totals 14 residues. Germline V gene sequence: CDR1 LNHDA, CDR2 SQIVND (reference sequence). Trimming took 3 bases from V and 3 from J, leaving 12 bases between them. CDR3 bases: TGTGCCAGTAGTATCGACAGTCGATTCTACGAGCAGTACTTC. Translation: CASSIDSRFYEQYF.

CDR3 sequence reads: CASSFGAGPPYEQYF. The CDR3 DNA sequence: TGTGCCAGCAGTTTCGGAGCGGGACCCCCCTACGAGCAGTACTTC. This chain connects TRBV12-3 or TRBV12-4 to TRBJ2-7, with TRBD2 identical over 7 bases. The CDR3 loop spans 15 amino acids. J gave up 2 bases and V 3 bases, and 7 bases lay outside the gene matches.